Presented here are 4 T cell receptor beta chains from one specimen sequenced in a study of cytotoxic CD8 clonotypes in ibrutinib-treated CLL. Using immunoSEQ multiplex PCR, the repertoire was profiled, and TCRdb retains in-frame clones only, with some absent. The profile covers 25,000 to 30,000 clones, with over 55% appearing a single time and around 55% taken by the ten largest. Sequencing used PBMCs, obtained after 24 months of ibrutinib treatment. All receptors derive from a human donor with chronic lymphocytic leukemia.

The genes are TRBV4-1 and TRBJ2-5; a weak D match, TRBD2 (6 bases). With 3 bases removed from V and 7 bases from J, the gap between germline ends came to 15 bases. CDR3 length equals 14 residues. The germline V gene has CDR1 MGHRA and CDR2 YSYEKL. The CDR3: CASSQAGLGATQYF. The CDR3 coding sequence is TGCGCCAGCAGCCAGGCGGGACTGGGCGCGACCCAGTACTTC.

The chain carries TRBV19 and TRBJ1-5; 7 bases are shared with TRBD1. The CDR3 spans 14 residues. CDR1 is LNHDA, CDR2 SQIVND, per germline (reference sequence). V gave up 10 bases and J gave up 2 bases; unmatched junction bases: 8. This CDR3 reads CATQTGRGNQPQHF. The CDR3 region has the DNA TGTGCCACCCAGACAGGGAGGGGCAATCAGCCCCAGCATTTT.

This clone was seen only once. The chain recombines TRBV9 with TRBJ2-7, with 7 positions matching TRBD1. V shed 0 bases and J 0 bases; nucleotides not matched to a gene: 3. CDR3 length: 15 residues. Germline-derived CDR1 and CDR2 are SGDLS and YYNGEE. The CDR3, as DNA: TGTGCCAGCAGCGTAGGTCCAGGGGGCTCCTACGAGCAGTACTTC. Residues: CASSVGPGGSYEQYF.

The CDR3 nucleotides are TGTGCCAGCAGCCCCGGGCCGAACACCGGGGAGCTGTTTTTT. Amino acids: CASSPGPNTGELFF. J is TRBJ2-2 and V is TRBV7-3; unclear D gene. The V gene's germline CDR1 is SGHTA and CDR2 FQGTGA. The ends were cut back, 5 bases at V and 0 bases at J, with 7 bases in the middle. This CDR3 region has 14 residues.